This passage covers 15 T cell receptor beta chains from one sample sequenced in a study of blood T cell repertoires in COVID-19 (dated by TCRdb to about 2020). The library was obtained by the immunoSEQ multiplex PCR assay. TCRdb holds this immuneACCESS table with in-frame rearrangements only. Some clones are missing; in checked studies, unresolved V genes explain under half, and the rest has no known cause. This sample is represented by around 290,000 clones; 89% of them were singletons. The ten largest clonotypes hold about 1.8% of the sample. Sequenced sample: PBMCs or T cells enriched from blood (not recorded which). The receptors derive from a middle-aged woman who had recovered from COVID-19.

The chain uses TRBV12-5 and TRBJ2-5; the match to TRBD1 covers 8 bases. The germline gives CDR1 LGHNT, CDR2 FRNRAP. This CDR3 region has 17 residues. Trimming at V came to 2 bases and at J to 2 bases, leaving 10 bases not matched to a gene. CDR3 loop: CASGLLWAGGGQETQYF. The CDR3 DNA sequence: TGTGCTAGTGGTTTGCTCTGGGCAGGGGGCGGACAAGAGACCCAGTACTTC.

The chain has TRBV18 and TRBJ1-5, with TRBD1 matching over 9 bases. The CDR3 covers 16 residues. The ends lost 2 bases at V and 7 bases at J; junction bases unmatched: 9. Germline CDR1 is KGHSH and CDR2 is LQKENI. The CDR3 bases are TGTGCCAGCTCACCAGCAAGAGGACAGGGGCAACAGCCCCAGCATTTT. Encoded protein: CASSPARGQGQQPQHF.

The rearrangement links TRBV27 to TRBJ2-3; TRBD2 matches at 10 bases. J gave up 2 bases and V 10 bases, and 6 bases lay outside the gene matches. The CDR3 totals 14 residues. Germline V gene sequence: CDR1 MNHEY, CDR2 SMNVEV (reference sequence). The CDR3 region is CAKLAGGVTDTQYF. DNA of the CDR3: TGTGCCAAGTTAGCGGGAGGTGTCACAGATACGCAGTATTTT.

The chain has TRBV19 and TRBJ1-1; the D is unclear. This CDR3 contains 14 residues. Looked up from germline, CDR1 is LNHDA and CDR2 is SQIVND (reference sequence). The germline V and J ends were trimmed by 10 bases and 1 base, with 16 bases remaining between them. The CDR3 sequence is CATRHPIRNTEAFF. The CDR3 nucleotides are TGTGCCACCCGCCACCCCATTAGGAACACTGAAGCTTTCTTT.

This rearrangement joins TRBV5-1 to TRBJ1-4; unclear D gene. Germline V gives CDR1 SGHRS, CDR2 YFSETQ. The CDR3 covers 16 residues. The germline V and J ends were trimmed by 4 bases and 10 bases, with 23 bases remaining between them. CDR3 bases: TGCGCCAGCAGCCTTAATTCAGAGACCGGAGACGGAAAACTGTTTTTT. Translating gives CASSLNSETGDGKLFF. Full variable domain (rest looked up from reference TRBV5-1 and TRBJ1-4): KAGVTQTPRYLIKTRGQQVTLSCSPISGHRSVSWYQQTPGQGLQFLFEYFSETQRNKGNFPGRFSGRQFSNSRSEMNVSTLELGDSALYLCASSLNSETGDGKLFFGSGTQLSVL.

This chain joins TRBV6-6 and TRBJ2-1; D is perhaps TRBD1 (6 bases). Germline CDR1 reads MNHNY; CDR2 reads SVGAGI (reference sequence). The CDR3 has 13 amino acids. Trimming stripped 6 bases from V and 12 bases from J, with 18 bases between. CDR3 DNA sequence: TGTGCCAGCAGAGCCGGGACATCGACGGGGCAGTTCTTC. Its protein product is CASRAGTSTGQFF.

The chain links TRBV19 to TRBJ2-1, with 7 bases matching TRBD1. Germline V gives CDR1 LNHDA, CDR2 SQIVND (reference sequence). This CDR3 is built from 16 residues. J lost 2 bases, V lost 3 bases, and 7 bases had no gene match. CDR3 region: CASSMNRGPTYNEQFF. CDR3 bases: TGTGCCAGTAGTATGAACAGGGGTCCTACCTACAATGAGCAGTTCTTC.

This clone was detected once. The chain joins TRBV7-2 to TRBJ1-2, with 10 nucleotides matching TRBD1. J lost 8 bases, V lost 1 base, and 7 bases had no gene match. The CDR3 spans 15 residues. Germline values: CDR1 SGHTA, CDR2 FQGNSA. CDR3 in amino acids: CASSLVRDRGHGYTF. The CDR3 DNA follows: TGTGCCAGCAGCTTAGTTCGGGACAGGGGTCACGGCTACACCTTC.

The chain carries TRBV29-1 and TRBJ2-7; 9 bases line up with TRBD2. The CDR3 contains 15 residues. J was trimmed by 4 bases and V by 1 base; bases with no gene match: 8. Germline V gene lookup returns CDR1 SQVTM and CDR2 ANQGSEA. CDR3 region: CSVEGIAGDPYEQYF. In DNA, the CDR3 is TGCAGCGTTGAAGGGATAGCGGGGGACCCTTACGAGCAGTACTTC.

The chain couples TRBV2 to TRBJ1-5; 11 nucleotides line up with TRBD1. Germline values: CDR1 SNHLY, CDR2 FYNNEI. The CDR3 has 17 amino acids. Trimming removed 6 bases from V and 6 bases from J; junction bases left unmatched: 13. The CDR3 spells CASSSERGTGGGQPQHF. The CDR3 DNA follows: TGTGCCAGCAGCTCCGAACGCGGGACAGGGGGTGGTCAGCCCCAGCATTTT.

This chain links TRBV5-6 with TRBJ2-7; perhaps TRBD1 as D (5 bases). Germline CDR1 and CDR2: SGHDT and YYEEEE. The CDR3 consists of 15 residues. V was trimmed by 5 bases and J by 3 bases, leaving 18 bases between them. The CDR3 DNA follows: TGTGCCAGCAGTAGATGGCCAGGGTTCCTCTACGAGCAGTACTTC. This encodes CASSRWPGFLYEQYF.

This chain links TRBV7-2 with TRBJ2-4; D is perhaps TRBD1 (5 bases). V lost 1 base and J 0 bases, leaving 10 bases between the germline ends. The CDR3 covers 16 residues. Germline V lookup: CDR1 SGHTA, CDR2 FQGNSA. CDR3 residues: CASSLGQKLAKNIQYF. For the CDR3, the DNA is TGTGCCAGCAGCTTAGGACAGAAACTAGCCAAAAACATTCAGTACTTC.

This clone was counted a single time. The rearrangement links TRBV6-5 to TRBJ1-5; TRBD1 agrees at 8 bases. Germline CDR1 and CDR2: MNHEY and SVGAGI. V shed 5 bases, J shed 5 bases, and the junction held 5 bases outside the gene matches. CDR3 size: 14 residues. For the CDR3, the DNA is TGTGCCAGCAGTACCGGACAGGGCGATCAGCCCCAGCATTTT. This translates into CASSTGQGDQPQHF.

This sequence joins TRBV30 and TRBJ1-6; D unclear. The CDR3 is 22 residues long. Per germline, CDR1 GTSNPN and CDR2 SVGIG (reference sequence). V lost 6 bases and J lost 0, with 33 bases in between. CDR3 protein: CACHKKVPQDSRRSSYNSPLHF. CDR3 bases: TGTGCCTGCCACAAGAAAGTTCCGCAGGACTCAAGAAGGAGCTCCTATAATTCACCCCTCCACTTT.

The J gene is TRBJ1-2, the V gene TRBV20-1, with a tentative D call TRBD1 (6 bases). Trimming stripped 3 bases from V and 8 bases from J, with 10 bases between. From germline, CDR1 is DFQATT and CDR2 SNEGSKA (reference sequence). The CDR3 contains 11 residues. CDR3 in DNA: TGCAGTGCTAGTCGGCAGGGGGGCTACACCTTC. Its protein is CSASRQGGYTF.